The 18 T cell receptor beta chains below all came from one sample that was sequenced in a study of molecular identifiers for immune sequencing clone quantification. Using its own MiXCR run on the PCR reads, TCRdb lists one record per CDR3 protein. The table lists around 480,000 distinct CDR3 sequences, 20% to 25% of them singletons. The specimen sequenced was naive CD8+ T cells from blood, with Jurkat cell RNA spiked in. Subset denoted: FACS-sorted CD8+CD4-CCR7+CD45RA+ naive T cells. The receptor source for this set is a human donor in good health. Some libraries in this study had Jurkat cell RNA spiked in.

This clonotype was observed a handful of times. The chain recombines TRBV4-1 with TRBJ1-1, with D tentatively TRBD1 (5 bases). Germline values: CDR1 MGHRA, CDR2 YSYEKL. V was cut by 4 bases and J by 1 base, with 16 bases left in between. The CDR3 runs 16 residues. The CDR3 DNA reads TGCGCCAGCAGCCTTGAATTATTTCAGGGGAACACTGAAGCTTTCTTT. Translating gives CASSLELFQGNTEAFF.

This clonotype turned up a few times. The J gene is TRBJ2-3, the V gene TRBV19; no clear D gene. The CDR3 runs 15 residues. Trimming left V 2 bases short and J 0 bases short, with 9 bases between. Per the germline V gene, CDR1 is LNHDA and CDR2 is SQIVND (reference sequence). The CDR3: CASSILPASTDTQYF. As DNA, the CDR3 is TGTGCCAGTAGTATATTGCCAGCGAGCACAGATACGCAGTATTTT.

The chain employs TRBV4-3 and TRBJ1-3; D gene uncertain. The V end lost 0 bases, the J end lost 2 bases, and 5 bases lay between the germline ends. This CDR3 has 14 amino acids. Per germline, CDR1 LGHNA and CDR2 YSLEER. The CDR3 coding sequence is TGCGCCAGCAGCCAAGAAGCAGCTGGAAACACCATATATTTT. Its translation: CASSQEAAGNTIYF.

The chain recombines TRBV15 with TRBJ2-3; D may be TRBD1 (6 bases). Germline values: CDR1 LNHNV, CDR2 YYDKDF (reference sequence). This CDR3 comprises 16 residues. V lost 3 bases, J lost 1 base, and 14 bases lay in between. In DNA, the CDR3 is TGTGCCACCAGCAGGTTACAGGGATGGGGCACAGATACGCAGTATTTT. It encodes CATSRLQGWGTDTQYF.

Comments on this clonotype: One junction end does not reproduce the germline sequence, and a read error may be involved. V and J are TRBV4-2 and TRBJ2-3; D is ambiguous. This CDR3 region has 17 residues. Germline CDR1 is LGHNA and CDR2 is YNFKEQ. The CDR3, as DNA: TGCGCCAGCAGCCAAGATCTTGGCGTGACTAGCACAGATACGCAGTATTTT. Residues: CASSQDLGVTSTDTQYF.

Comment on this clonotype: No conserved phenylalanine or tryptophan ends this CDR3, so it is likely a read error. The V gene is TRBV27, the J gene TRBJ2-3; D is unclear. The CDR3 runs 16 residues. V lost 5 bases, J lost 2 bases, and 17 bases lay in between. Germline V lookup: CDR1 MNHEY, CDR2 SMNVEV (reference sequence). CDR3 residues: CASSIVPSGLTDTQYC. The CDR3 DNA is TGTGCCAGCAGTATCGTCCCCTCGGGCCTCACAGATACGCAGTATTGT.

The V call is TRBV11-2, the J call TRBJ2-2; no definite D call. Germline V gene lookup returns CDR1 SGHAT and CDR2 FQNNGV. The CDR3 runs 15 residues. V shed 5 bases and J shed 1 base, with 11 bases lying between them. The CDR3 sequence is CASSPIELNTGELFF. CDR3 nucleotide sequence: TGTGCCAGCAGCCCTATTGAGTTGAACACCGGGGAGCTGTTTTTT.

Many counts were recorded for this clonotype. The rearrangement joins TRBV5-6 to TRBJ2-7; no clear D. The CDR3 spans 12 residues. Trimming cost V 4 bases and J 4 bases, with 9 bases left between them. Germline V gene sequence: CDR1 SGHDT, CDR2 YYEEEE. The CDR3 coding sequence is TGTGCCAGCAGCGGGGTCTCATACGAGCAGTACTTC. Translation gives CASSGVSYEQYF.

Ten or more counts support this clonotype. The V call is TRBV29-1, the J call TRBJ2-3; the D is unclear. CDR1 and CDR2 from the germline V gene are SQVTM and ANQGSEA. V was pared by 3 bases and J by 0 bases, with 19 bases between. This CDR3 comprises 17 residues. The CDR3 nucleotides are TGCAGCGTTGATGGTTTGAAGGGTTCCACGAGCACAGATACGCAGTATTTT. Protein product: CSVDGLKGSTSTDTQYF.

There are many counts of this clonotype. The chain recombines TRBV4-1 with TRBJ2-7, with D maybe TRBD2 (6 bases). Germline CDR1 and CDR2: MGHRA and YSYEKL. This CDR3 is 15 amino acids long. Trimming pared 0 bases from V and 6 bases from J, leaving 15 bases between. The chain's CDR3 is CASSQEWREGGEQYF. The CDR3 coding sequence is TGCGCCAGCAGCCAAGAATGGCGGGAAGGTGGCGAGCAGTACTTC.

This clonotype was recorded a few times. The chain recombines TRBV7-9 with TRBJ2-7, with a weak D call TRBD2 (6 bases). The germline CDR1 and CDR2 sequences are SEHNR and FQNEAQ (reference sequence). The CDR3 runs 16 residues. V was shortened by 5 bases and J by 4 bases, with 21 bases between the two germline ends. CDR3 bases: TGTGCCAGCAGCCCAGCGGGCCGGGGAAGTAGTTACGAGCAGTACTTC. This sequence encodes CASSPAGRGSSYEQYF.

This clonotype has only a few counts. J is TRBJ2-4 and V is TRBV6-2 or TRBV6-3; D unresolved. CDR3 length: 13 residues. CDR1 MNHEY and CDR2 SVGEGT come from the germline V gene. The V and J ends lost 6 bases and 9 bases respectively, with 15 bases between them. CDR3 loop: CASSPGLGPIQYF. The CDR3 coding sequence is TGTGCCAGCAGCCCCGGGCTAGGACCCATTCAGTACTTC.

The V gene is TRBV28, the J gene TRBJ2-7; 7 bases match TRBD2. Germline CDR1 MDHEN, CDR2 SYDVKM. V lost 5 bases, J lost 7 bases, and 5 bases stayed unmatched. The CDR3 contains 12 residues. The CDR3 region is CASSMGLLEQYF. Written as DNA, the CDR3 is TGTGCCAGCAGTATGGGACTACTTGAGCAGTACTTC. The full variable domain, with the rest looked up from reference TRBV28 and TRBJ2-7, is DVKVTQSSRYLVKRTGEKVFLECVQDMDHENMFWYRQDPGLGLRLIYFSYDVKMKEKGDIPEGYSVSREKKERFSLILESASTNQTSMYLCASSMGLLEQYFGPGTRLTVT.

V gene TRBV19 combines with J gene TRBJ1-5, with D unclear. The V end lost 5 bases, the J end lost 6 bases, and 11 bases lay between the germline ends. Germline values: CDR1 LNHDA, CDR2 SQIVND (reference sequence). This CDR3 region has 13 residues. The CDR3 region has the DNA TGTGCCAGTAGTCCCTCGGGGTTTCAGCCCCAGCATTTT. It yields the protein CASSPSGFQPQHF.

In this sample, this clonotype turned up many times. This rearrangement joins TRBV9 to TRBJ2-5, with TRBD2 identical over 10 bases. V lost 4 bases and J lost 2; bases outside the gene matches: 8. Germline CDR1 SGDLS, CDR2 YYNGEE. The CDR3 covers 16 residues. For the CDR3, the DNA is TGTGCCAGCAGCCCCCGAGCGGGAGGGCCTCAAGAGACCCAGTACTTC. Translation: CASSPRAGGPQETQYF.

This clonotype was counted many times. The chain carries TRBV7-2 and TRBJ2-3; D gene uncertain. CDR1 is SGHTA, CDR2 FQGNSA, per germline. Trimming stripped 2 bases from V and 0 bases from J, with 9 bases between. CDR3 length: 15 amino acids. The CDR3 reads CASSLFSSSTDTQYF. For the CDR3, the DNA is TGTGCCAGCAGCTTATTTTCGTCTAGCACAGATACGCAGTATTTT.

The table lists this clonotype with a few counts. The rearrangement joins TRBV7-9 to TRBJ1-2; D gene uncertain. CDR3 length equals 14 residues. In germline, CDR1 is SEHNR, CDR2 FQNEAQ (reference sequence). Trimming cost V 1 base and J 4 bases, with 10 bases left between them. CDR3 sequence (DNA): TGTGCCAGCAGCTTAGAAGACCATCTCTATGGCTACACCTTC. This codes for CASSLEDHLYGYTF.

The CDR3 DNA reads TGTGCCAGCAGCTTTTCAACCTACGAGCAGTACTTC. Protein: CASSFSTYEQYF. V usage is TRBV12-3 or TRBV12-4 and J usage is TRBJ2-7; the D is unclear. Trimming shortened V by 6 bases and J by 2 bases, and 8 bases separated the two germline ends. The CDR3 contains 12 residues.